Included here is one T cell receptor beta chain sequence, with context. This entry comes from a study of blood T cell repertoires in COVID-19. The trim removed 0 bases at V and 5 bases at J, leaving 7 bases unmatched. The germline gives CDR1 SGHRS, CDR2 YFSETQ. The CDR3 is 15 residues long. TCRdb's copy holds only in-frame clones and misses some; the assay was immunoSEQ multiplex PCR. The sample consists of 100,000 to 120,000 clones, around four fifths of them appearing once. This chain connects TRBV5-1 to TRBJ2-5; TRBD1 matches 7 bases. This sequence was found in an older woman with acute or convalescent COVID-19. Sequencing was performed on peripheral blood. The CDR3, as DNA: TGCGCCAGCAGCTTGGCCGACAGGGCGGGCGAGACCCAGTACTTC. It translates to CASSLADRAGETQYF.